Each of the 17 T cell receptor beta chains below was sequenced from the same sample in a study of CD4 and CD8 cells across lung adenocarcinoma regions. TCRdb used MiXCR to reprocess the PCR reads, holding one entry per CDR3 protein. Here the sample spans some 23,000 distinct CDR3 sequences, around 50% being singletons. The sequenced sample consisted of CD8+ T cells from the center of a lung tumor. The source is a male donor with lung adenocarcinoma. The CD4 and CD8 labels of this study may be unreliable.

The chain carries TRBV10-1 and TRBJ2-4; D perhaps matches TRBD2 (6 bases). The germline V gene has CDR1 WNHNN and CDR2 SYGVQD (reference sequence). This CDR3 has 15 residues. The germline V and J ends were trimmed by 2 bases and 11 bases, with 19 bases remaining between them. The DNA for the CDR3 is TGCGCCAGCAGTGAGGGAGGGTGTGCCAACAATGTTCAGTACTTC. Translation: CASSEGGCANNVQYF.

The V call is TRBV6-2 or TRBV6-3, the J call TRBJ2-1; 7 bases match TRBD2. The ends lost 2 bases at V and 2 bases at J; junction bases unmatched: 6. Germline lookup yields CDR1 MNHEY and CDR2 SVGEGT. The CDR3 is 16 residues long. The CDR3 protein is CASSYLLAPTYNEQFF. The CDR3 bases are TGTGCCAGCAGTTACCTACTAGCGCCTACCTACAATGAGCAGTTCTTC.

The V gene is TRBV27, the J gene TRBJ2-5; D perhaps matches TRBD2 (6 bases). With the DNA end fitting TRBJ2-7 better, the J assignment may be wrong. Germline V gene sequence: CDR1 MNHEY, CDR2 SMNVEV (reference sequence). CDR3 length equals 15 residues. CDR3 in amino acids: CASSYVLAGTYEQYF. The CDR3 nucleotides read TGTGCCAGCAGCTATGTACTAGCCGGAACCTACGAGCAGTACTTC.

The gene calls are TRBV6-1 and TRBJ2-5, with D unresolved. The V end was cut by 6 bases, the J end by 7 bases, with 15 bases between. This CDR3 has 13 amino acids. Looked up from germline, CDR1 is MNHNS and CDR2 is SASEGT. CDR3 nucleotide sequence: TGTGCCAGCAGGAGGACGGCGTGGGGGACCCAGTACTTC. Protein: CASRRTAWGTQYF.

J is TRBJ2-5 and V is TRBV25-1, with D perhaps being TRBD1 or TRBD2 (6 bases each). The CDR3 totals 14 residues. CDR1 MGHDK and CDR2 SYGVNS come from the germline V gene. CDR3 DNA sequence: TGTGCGAGCTCCGGGGGCCGCGACCAAGACACTCAGTACTTC. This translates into CASSGGRDQDTQYF.

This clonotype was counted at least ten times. This CDR3 reads CASSKTGSYLAGYTF. DNA for the CDR3: TGTGCCAGCAGTAAAACAGGGTCGTACTTAGCTGGCTACACCTTC. The chain couples TRBV6-1 to TRBJ1-2, with D possibly matching TRBD1 (6 bases). This CDR3 has 15 residues. Germline CDR1 MNHNS, CDR2 SASEGT. The germline V and J ends were trimmed by 5 bases and 7 bases, with 20 bases remaining between them.

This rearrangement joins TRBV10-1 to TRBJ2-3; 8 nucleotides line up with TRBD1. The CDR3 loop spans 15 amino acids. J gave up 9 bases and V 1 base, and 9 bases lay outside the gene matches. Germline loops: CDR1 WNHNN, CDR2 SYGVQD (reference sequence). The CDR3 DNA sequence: TGCGCCAGCAGTGAGTGTCAGGGGGCCGCGAACACGCAGTATTTT. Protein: CASSECQGAANTQYF.

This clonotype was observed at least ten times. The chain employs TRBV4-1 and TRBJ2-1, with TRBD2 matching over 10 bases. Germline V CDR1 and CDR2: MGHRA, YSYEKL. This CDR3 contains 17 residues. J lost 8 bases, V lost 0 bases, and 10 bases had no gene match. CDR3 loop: CASSQDPLAGVVYEQFF. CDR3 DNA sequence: TGCGCCAGCAGCCAAGATCCGCTAGCGGGAGTAGTCTATGAGCAGTTCTTC.

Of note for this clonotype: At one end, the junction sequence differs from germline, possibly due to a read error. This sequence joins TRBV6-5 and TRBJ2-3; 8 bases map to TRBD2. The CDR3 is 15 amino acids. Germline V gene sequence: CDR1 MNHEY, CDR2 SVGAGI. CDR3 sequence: CARSYSGSGPDTQYF. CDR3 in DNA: TGTGCCAGGAGTTACAGCGGGAGTGGCCCAGATACGCAGTATTTT.

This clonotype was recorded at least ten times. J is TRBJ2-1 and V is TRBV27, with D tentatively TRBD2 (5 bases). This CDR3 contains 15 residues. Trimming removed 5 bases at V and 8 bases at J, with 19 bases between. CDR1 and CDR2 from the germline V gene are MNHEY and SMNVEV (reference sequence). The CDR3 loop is CASSPPGKFRYEQFF. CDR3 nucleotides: TGTGCCAGCAGTCCGCCGGGAAAATTCCGCTATGAGCAGTTCTTC.

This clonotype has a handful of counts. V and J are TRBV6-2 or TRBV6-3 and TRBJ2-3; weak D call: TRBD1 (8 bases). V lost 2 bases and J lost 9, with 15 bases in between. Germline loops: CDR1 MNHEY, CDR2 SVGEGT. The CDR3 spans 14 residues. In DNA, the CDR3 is TGTGCCAGCAGTTACGCAGACAGGGGAGGGACGCAGTATTTT. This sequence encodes CASSYADRGGTQYF.

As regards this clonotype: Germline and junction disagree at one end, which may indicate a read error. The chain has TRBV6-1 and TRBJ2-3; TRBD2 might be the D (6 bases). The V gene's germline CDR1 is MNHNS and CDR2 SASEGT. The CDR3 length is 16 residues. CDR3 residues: CASSEAGTGVRNMQYF. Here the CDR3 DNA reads TGTGCCAGCAGTGAAGCGGGGACGGGAGTCAGAAACATGCAGTATTTC.

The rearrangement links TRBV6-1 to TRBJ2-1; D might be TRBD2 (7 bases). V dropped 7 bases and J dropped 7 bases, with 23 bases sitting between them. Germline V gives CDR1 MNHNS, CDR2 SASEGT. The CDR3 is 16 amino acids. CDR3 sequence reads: CASTRGGGAKGNEQFF. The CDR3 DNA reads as TGTGCCAGCACAAGGGGGGGGGGGGCGAAAGGAAATGAGCAGTTCTTC.

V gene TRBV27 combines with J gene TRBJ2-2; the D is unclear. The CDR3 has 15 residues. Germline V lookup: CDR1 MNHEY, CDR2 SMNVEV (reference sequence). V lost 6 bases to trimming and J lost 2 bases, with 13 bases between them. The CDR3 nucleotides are TGTGCCAGCAGGCCACCCGGTCGTAACACCGGGGAGCTGTTTTTT. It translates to CASRPPGRNTGELFF.

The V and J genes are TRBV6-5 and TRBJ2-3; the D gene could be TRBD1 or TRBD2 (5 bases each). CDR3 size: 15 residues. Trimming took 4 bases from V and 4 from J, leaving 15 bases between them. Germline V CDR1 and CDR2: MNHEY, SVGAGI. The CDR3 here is CASSSSGTPPDTQYF. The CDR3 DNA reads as TGTGCCAGCAGTTCCTCCGGGACCCCTCCAGATACGCAGTATTTT.

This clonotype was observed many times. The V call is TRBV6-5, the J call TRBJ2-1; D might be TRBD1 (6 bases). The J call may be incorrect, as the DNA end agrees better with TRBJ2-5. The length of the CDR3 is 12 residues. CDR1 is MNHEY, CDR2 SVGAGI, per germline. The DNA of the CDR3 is TGTGCCAGCGTCATAACCAGGGGGACCCAGTACTTC. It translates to CASVITRGTQYF.

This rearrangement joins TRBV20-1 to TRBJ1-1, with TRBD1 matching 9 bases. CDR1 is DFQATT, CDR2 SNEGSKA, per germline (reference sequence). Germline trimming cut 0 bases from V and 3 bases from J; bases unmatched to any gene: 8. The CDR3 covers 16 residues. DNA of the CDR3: TGCAGTGCTAGAGAAACGAACAGGGGGCCGTACACTGAAGCTTTCTTT. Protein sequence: CSARETNRGPYTEAFF.